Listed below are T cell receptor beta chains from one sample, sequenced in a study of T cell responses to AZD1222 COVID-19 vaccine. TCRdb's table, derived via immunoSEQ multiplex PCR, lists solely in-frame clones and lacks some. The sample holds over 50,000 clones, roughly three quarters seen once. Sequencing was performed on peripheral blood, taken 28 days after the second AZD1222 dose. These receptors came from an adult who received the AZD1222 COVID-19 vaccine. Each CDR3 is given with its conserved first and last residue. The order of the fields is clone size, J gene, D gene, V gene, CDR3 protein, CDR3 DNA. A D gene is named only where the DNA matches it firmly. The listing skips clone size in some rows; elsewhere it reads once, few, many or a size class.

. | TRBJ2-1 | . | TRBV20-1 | CSASARNEQFF | TGCAGTGCTAGTGCGAGAAATGAGCAGTTCTTC
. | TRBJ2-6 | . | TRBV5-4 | CASSPEGPGANVLTF | TGTGCCAGCAGCCCCGAGGGGCCTGGGGCCAACGTCCTGACTTTC
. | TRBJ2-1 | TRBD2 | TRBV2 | CASSVTSGGASEQFF | TGTGCCAGCAGTGTAACTAGCGGGGGGGCCAGTGAGCAGTTCTTC
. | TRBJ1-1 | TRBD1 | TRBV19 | CASTPTTGGNGNTEAFF | TGTGCCAGTACACCTACCACAGGGGGCAATGGGAACACTGAAGCTTTCTTT
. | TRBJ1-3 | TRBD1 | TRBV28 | CASRNEGQAHSGNTIYF | TGTGCCAGCAGAAATGAAGGACAGGCGCACTCTGGAAACACCATATATTTT
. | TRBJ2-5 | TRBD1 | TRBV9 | CASSLGGLYETQYF | TGTGCCAGCAGCCTAGGGGGCCTTTATGAGACCCAGTACTTC
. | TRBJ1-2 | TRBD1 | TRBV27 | CASSPSGTGRGGYTF | TGTGCCAGCAGTCCTTCAGGGACAGGGAGGGGTGGCTACACCTTC
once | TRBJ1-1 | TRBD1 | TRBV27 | CASSLNRGTEAFF | TGTGCCAGCAGTTTAAACAGGGGCACTGAAGCTTTCTTT
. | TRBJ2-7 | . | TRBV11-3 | CASSHERGEQYF | TGTGCCAGCAGTCACGAGCGAGGCGAGCAGTACTTC
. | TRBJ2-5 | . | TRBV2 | CASSAPRARLETQYF | TGTGCCAGCAGTGCCCCCCGAGCCAGATTAGAGACCCAGTACTTC
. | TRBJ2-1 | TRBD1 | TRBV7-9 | CASSTDRVEQFF | TGTGCCAGCAGCACAGACAGGGTAGAGCAGTTCTTC
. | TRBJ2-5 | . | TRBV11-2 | CASSLGHKETQYF | TGTGCCAGCAGCTTAGGTCATAAAGAGACCCAGTACTTC
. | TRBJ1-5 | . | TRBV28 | CASRSGTLYNQPQHF | TGTGCCAGCAGGTCCGGGACGCTATACAATCAGCCCCAGCATTTT
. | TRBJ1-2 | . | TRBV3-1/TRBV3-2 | CASSPMSGTSYGYTF | TGTGCCAGCAGCCCCATGTCGGGGACCTCCTATGGCTACACCTTC
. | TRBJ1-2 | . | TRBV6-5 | CASSPRGIRAEDYTF | TGTGCCAGCTCTCCCAGAGGTATTAGGGCAGAAGACTACACCTTC
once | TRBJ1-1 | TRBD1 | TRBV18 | CASSPGRTGGRSEAFF | TGTGCCAGCTCACCCGGCAGGACAGGGGGCAGGTCTGAAGCTTTCTTT
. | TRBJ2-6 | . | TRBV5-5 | CASSGTRHPVWGANVLTF | TGTGCCAGCAGCGGGACCAGGCACCCTGTCTGGGGTGCCAACGTCCTGACTTTC
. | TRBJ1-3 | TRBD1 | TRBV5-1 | CASSLGPPTGAKDTIYF | TGCGCCAGCAGCTTGGGCCCCCCGACAGGGGCAAAAGACACCATATATTTT
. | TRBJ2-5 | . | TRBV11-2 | CASSSERPETQYF | TGTGCCAGCAGCTCGGAGCGGCCGGAGACCCAGTACTTC
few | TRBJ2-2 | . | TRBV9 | CASSVVRGTAGELFF | TGTGCCAGCAGCGTAGTACGGGGGACTGCAGGGGAGCTGTTTTTT
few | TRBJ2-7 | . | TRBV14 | CASSPGRRGRSYEQYF | TGTGCCAGCAGCCCAGGGCGGCGGGGACGCTCCTACGAGCAGTACTTC
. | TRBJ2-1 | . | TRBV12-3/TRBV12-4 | CASSSARSNEQFF | TGTGCCAGCAGTTCCGCTAGGAGCAATGAGCAGTTCTTC
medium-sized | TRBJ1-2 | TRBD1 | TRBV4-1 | CASRRQGPYGYTF | TGCGCCAGCAGGCGACAGGGCCCCTATGGCTACACCTTC
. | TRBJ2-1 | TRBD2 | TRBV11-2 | CASSLDSSGGNNEQFF | TGTGCCAGCAGCTTAGATTCAAGCGGGGGGAACAATGAGCAGTTCTTC
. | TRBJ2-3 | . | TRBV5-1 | CASSFSVASTDTQYF | TGCGCCAGCAGCTTCTCGGTTGCTAGCACAGATACGCAGTATTTT
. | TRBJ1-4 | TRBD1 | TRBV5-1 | CASSRQGGDEKLFF | TGCGCCAGCAGTCGACAGGGTGGTGATGAAAAACTGTTTTTT
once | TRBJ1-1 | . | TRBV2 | CASSMSGSGNTEAFF | TGTGCCAGCTCCATGTCAGGTTCCGGGAACACTGAAGCTTTCTTT
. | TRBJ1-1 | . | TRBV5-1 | CASAEQGNTEAFF | TGCGCCAGCGCAGAACAGGGGAACACTGAAGCTTTCTTT
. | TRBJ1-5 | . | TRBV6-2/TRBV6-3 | CASSYLGGGQPQHF | TGTGCCAGCAGTTATCTAGGGGGTGGTCAGCCCCAGCATTTT
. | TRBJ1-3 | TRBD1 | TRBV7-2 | CASSRGQGDTIYF | TGTGCCAGCAGCAGGGGACAGGGAGACACCATATATTTT
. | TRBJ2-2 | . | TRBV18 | CASSPYTNTGELFF | TGTGCCAGCTCACCTTATACGAACACCGGGGAGCTGTTTTTT
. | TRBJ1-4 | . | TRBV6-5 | CASSYGRNEKLFF | TGTGCCAGCAGTTACGGAAGGAATGAAAAACTGTTTTTT
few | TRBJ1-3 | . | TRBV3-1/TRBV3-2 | CASSQGSVQAGNTIYF | TGTGCCAGCAGCCAGGGGTCAGTACAAGCCGGAAACACCATATATTTT
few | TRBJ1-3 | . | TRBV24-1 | CATMDGGSGNTIYF | TGTGCCACAATGGACGGAGGCTCTGGAAACACCATATATTTT
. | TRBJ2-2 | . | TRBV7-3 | CASSPTGTSGELFF | TGTGCCAGCAGCCCAACCGGGACCTCCGGGGAGCTGTTTTTT
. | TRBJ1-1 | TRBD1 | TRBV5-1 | CASSWSRGMTEAFF | TGCGCCAGCAGCTGGAGCAGGGGGATGACTGAAGCTTTCTTT
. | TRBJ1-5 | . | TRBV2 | CASSDTWTAYNQPQHF | TGTGCCAGCAGTGATACTTGGACAGCTTACAATCAGCCCCAGCATTTT
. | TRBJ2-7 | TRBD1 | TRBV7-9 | CASSLTGQSYEQYF | TGTGCCAGCAGCTTGACGGGACAGTCCTACGAGCAGTACTTC
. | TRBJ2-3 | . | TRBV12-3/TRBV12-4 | CASSLMATDTQYF | TGTGCCAGCAGTTTAATGGCAACAGATACGCAGTATTTT
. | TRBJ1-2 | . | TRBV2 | CASSESQDYGYTF | TGTGCCAGCAGTGAAAGTCAGGATTATGGCTACACCTTC